The present T cell receptor beta chain was sequenced within a study of early T cells in non-severe SARS-CoV-2 infection. Whole-study context: Sequencing used unsorted whole-blood bulk RNA, so chains lack pairing. Overall study findings and caveats: Anti-spike CD8 specificities were favored by VDJdb matching, whose results missed private and CD4 specificities.

Researchers tagged individual cDNA molecules with unique molecular identifiers. TCRdb reprocessed the 5' RACE reads via MiXCR and lists one record per CDR3 protein. The data hold about 52,000 distinct CDR3 sequences, with 9.5% to 12% observed a single time. The germline V and J ends were trimmed by 6 bases and 2 bases, with 9 bases remaining between them. CDR3 size: 13 residues. The germline V gene encodes CDR1 MNHEY and CDR2 SVGEGT. This clonotype was seen ten or more times. Its antigen is undetermined. The J gene is TRBJ2-3, the V gene TRBV6-2 or TRBV6-3; D ambiguous. The sequence came from an adult who was a healthcare worker with PCR-confirmed SARS-CoV-2 infection or an uninfected control (not recorded which). Sequenced material: whole blood. For the CDR3, the DNA is TGTGCCAGCAGGCCCGTCTTCACAGATACGCAGTATTTT. Its protein product is CASRPVFTDTQYF.